This TCR beta chain was captured by sequencing in a study of naive and memory T cell subsets. An oligonucleotide containing a UMI was ligated to the 3' end of TCR cDNA. Whole blood, approximately 2.3 ml, came from adult healthy volunteers. Input was about 1 to 1000 ng of DNase-treated total RNA without cell sorting. Findings and limits, study-wide: Potentially, T cell activation and differentiation skew this RNA-based measurement.

Germline V CDR1 and CDR2: LNHDA, SQIVND (reference sequence). V was clipped by 7 bases and J by 1 base, with 10 bases between them. CDR3 length equals 13 residues. Four PCR rounds used nested alpha and beta constant region primers plus the SP2 primer. Reverse transcription of blood and skin TCR RNA was primed at alpha and beta constant regions. Via MiXCR, TCRdb re-called the 5' RACE reads, giving one row per CDR3 protein. Of 45,000 to 55,000 distinct CDR3 sequences listed, approximately 4.5% are singletons. There are many counts of this clonotype. Its antigen is as yet unknown. The chain carries TRBV19 and TRBJ1-1; D may be TRBD1 (6 bases). The receptor's source is a female donor in good health. The CDR3 DNA is TGTGCCAGTAACCGGGGGCCGAACACTGAAGCTTTCTTT. This translates into CASNRGPNTEAFF. Combining the CDR3 with reference TRBV19 and TRBJ1-1 gives the whole variable domain DGGITQSPKYLFRKEGQNVTLSCEQNLNHDAMYWYRQDPGQGLRLIYYSQIVNDFQKGDIAEGYSVSREKKESFPLTVTSAQKNPTAFYLCASNRGPNTEAFFGQGTRLTVV.